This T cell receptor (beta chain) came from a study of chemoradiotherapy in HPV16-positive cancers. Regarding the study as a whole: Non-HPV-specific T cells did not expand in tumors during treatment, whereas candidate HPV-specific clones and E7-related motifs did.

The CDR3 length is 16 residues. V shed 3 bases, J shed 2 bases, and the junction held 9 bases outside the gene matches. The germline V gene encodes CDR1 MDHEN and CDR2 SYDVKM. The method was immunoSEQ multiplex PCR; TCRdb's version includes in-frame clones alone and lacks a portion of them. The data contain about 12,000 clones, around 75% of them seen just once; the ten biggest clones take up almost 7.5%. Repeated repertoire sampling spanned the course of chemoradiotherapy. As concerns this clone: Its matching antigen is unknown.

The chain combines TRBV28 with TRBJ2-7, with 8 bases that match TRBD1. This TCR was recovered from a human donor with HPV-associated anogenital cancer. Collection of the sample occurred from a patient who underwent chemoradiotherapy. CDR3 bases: TGTGCCAGCAGTTTCTTGGCCAGGGGGCCTACCTACGAGCAGTACTTC. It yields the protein CASSFLARGPTYEQYF.